This T cell receptor beta chain comes out of a study of CD8 T cells in Susac syndrome. Random hexamers served to reverse transcribe roughly 0.5 to 1 ug RNA. In TCRdb, the immunoSEQ multiplex PCR reads were re-called with MiXCR into one record per CDR3 protein. The sample carries 200,000 to 250,000 distinct CDR3 sequences, about 94% recorded once. This clonotype was detected only once. Between the trimmed V and J ends, which lost 2 bases and 7 bases, there was a span of 14 bases. CDR1 is SQVTM and CDR2 is ANQGSEA in the germline V gene. The CDR3 extends over 13 amino acids. Sequencing was done on a sample of CD4+ T cells from PBMCs. The V and J genes are TRBV29-1 and TRBJ1-2; D may be TRBD1 (5 bases). This receptor was obtained from a human donor with multiple sclerosis. The CDR3 region is CSVEIGLGRGYTF. CDR3 nucleotide sequence: TGCAGCGTTGAAATAGGACTGGGACGTGGCTACACCTTC.